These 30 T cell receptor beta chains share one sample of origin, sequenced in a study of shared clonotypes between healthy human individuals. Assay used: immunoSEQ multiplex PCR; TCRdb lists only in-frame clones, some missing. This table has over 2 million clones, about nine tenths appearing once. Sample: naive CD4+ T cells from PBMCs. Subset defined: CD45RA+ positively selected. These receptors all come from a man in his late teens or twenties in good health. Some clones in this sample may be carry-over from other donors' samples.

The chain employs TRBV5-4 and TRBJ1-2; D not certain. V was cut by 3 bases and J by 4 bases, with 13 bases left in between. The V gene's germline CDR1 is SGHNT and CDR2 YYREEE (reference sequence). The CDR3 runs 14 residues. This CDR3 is CASSSTLDGYGYTF. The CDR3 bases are TGTGCCAGCAGCTCCACGTTAGATGGCTATGGCTACACCTTC.

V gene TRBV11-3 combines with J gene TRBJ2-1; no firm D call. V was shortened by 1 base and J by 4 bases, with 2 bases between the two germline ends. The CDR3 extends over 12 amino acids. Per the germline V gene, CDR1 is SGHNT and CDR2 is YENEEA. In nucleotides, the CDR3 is TGTGCCAGCAGCTTAGTTTACAATGAGCAGTTCTTC. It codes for CASSLVYNEQFF. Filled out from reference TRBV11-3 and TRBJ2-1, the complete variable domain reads EAGVVQSPRYKIIEKKQPVAFWCNPISGHNTLYWYLQNLGQGPELLIRYENEEAVDDSQLPKDRFSAERLKGVDSTLKIQPAELGDSAVYLCASSLVYNEQFFGPGTRLTVL.

CDR3 region: CASSETSGTTDTQYF. Here the CDR3 DNA reads TGCGCCAGCAGCGAGACTAGCGGGACCACAGATACGCAGTATTTT. The chain has TRBV10-1 and TRBJ2-3; 11 nucleotides align to TRBD2. Trimming removed 6 bases from V and 2 bases from J; junction bases left unmatched: 4. CDR3 length equals 15 residues. Germline V gives CDR1 WNHNN, CDR2 SYGVQD (reference sequence).

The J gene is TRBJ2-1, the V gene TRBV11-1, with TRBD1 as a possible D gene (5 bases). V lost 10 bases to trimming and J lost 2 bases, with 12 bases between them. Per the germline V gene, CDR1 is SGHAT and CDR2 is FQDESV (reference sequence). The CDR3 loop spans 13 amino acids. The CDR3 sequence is CATGKAPYNEQFF. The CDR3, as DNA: TGTGCCACAGGGAAAGCCCCCTACAATGAGCAGTTCTTC.

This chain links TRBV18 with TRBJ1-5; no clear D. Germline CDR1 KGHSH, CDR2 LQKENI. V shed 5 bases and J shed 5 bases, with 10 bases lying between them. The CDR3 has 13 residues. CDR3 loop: CASSTSLDQPQHF. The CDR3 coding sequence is TGTGCCAGCTCAACCAGCCTCGATCAGCCCCAGCATTTT. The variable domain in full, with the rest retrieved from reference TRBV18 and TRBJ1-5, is NAGVMQNPRHLVRRRGQEARLRCSPMKGHSHVYWYRQLPEEGLKFMVYLQKENIIDESGMPKERFSAEFPKEGPSILRIQQVVRGDSAAYFCASSTSLDQPQHFGDGTRLSIL.

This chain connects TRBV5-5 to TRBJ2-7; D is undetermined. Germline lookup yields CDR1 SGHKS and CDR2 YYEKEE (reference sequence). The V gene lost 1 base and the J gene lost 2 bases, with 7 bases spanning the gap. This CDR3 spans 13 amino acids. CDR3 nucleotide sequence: TGTGCCAGCAGCTTGCGGCCCGCCTACGAGCAGTACTTC. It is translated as CASSLRPAYEQYF. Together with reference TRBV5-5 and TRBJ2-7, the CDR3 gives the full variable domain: DAGVTQSPTHLIKTRGQQVTLRCSPISGHKSVSWYQQVLGQGPQFIFQYYEKEERGRGNFPDRFSARQFPNYSSELNVNALLLGDSALYLCASSLRPAYEQYFGPGTRLTVT.

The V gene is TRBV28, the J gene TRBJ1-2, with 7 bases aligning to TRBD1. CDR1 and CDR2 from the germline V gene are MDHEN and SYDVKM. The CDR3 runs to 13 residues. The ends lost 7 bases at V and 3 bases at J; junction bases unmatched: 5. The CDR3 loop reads CASTRQGYYGYTF. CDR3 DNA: TGTGCCAGCACCCGACAGGGATACTATGGCTACACCTTC.

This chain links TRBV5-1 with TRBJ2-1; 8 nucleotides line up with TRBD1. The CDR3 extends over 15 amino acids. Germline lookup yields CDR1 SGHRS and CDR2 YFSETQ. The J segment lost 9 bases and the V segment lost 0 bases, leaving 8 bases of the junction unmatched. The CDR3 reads CASSLATGGSSEQFF. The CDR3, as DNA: TGCGCCAGCAGCTTGGCTACAGGGGGTAGTAGTGAGCAGTTCTTC.

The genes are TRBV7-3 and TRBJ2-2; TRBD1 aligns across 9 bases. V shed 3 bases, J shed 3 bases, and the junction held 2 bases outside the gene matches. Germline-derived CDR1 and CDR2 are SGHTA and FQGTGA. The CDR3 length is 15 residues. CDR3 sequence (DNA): TGTGCCAGCAGCTTTAGGACAGGGGACACCGGGGAGCTGTTTTTT. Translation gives CASSFRTGDTGELFF.

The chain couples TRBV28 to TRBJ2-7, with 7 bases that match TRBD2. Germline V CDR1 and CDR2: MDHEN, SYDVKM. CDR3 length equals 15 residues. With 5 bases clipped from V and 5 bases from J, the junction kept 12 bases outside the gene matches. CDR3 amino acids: CASSLGRGRVDEQYF. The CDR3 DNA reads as TGTGCCAGCAGTCTGGGTAGAGGGAGGGTCGACGAGCAGTACTTC.

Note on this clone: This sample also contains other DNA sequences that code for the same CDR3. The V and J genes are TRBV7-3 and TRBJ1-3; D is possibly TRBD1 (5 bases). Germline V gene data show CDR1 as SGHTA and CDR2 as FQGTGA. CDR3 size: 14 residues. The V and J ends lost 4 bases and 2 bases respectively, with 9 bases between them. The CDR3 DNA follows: TGTGCCAGCAGCTCCGGGACCGCTGGAAACACCATATATTTT. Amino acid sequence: CASSSGTAGNTIYF.

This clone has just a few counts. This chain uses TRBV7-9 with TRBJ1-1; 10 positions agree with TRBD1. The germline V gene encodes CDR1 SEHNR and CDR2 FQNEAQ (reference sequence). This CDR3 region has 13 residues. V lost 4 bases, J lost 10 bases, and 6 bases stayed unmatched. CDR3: CASSSGQGGVAFF. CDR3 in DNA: TGTGCCAGCAGCTCCGGACAGGGGGGAGTAGCTTTCTTT. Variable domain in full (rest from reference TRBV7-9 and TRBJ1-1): DTGVSQNPRHKITKRGQNVTFRCDPISEHNRLYWYRQTLGQGPEFLTYFQNEAQLEKSRLLSDRFSAERPKGSFSTLEIQRTEQGDSAMYLCASSSGQGGVAFFGQGTRLTVV.

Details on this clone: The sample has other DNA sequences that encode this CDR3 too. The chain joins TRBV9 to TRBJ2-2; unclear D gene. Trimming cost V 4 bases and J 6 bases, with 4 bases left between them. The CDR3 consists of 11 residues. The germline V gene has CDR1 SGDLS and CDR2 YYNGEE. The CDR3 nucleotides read TGTGCCAGCAGCCGCCCCGGGGAGCTGTTTTTT. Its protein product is CASSRPGELFF.

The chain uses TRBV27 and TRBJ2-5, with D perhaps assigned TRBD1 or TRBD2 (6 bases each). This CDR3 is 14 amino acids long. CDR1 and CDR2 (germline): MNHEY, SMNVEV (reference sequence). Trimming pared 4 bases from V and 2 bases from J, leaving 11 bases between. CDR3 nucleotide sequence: TGTGCCAGCAGTTCGGGGGCTACACAAGAGACCCAGTACTTC. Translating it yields CASSSGATQETQYF.

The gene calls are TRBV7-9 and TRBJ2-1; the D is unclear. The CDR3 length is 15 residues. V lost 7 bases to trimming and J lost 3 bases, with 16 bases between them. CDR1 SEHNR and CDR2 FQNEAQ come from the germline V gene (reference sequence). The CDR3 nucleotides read TGTGCCAGCATCCTACTCCTGGATATCTACAATGAGCAGTTCTTC. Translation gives CASILLLDIYNEQFF.

The CDR3 sequence: CASSQDNDHYEQYF. The DNA of the CDR3 is TGCGCCAGCAGCCAAGACAATGATCACTACGAGCAGTACTTC. The chain couples TRBV4-1 to TRBJ2-7; D is ambiguous. The V gene lost 0 bases and the J gene lost 3 bases, with 9 bases spanning the gap. In germline, CDR1 is MGHRA, CDR2 YSYEKL. This CDR3 comprises 14 residues.

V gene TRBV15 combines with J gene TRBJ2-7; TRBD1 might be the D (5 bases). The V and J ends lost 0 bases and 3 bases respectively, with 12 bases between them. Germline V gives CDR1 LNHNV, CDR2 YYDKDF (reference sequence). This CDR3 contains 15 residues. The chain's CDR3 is CATSRDLAQGYEQYF. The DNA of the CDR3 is TGTGCCACCAGCAGAGATCTGGCCCAGGGCTACGAGCAGTACTTC.

CDR3 sequence: CASSYPGVNTEAFF. As DNA, the CDR3 is TGTGCCAGCAGCTACCCTGGGGTGAACACTGAAGCTTTCTTT. The chain carries TRBV11-2 and TRBJ1-1; no reliable D call. V lost 4 bases and J 0 bases, leaving 9 bases between the germline ends. The CDR3 is made up of 14 amino acids. Germline values: CDR1 SGHAT, CDR2 FQNNGV.

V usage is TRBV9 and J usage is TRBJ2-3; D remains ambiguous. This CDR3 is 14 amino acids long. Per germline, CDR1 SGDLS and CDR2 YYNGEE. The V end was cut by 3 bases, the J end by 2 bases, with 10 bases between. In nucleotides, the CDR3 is TGTGCCAGCAGCGCGTATTCATTCACAGATACGCAGTATTTT. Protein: CASSAYSFTDTQYF. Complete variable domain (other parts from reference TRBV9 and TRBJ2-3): DSGVTQTPKHLITATGQRVTLRCSPRSGDLSVYWYQQSLDQGLQFLIQYYNGEERAKGNILERFSAQQFPDLHSELNLSSLELGDSALYFCASSAYSFTDTQYFGPGTRLTVL.

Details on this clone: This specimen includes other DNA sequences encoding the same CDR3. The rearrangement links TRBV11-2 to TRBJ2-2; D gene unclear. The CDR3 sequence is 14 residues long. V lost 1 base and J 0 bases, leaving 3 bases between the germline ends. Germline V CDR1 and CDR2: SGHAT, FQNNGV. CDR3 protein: CASSLGANTGELFF. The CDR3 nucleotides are TGTGCCAGCAGCTTAGGAGCGAACACCGGGGAGCTGTTTTTT.

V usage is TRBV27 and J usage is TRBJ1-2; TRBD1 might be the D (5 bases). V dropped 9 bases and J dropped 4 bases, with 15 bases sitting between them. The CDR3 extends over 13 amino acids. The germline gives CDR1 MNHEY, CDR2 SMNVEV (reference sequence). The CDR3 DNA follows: TGTGCCAGTTGCCGGGGGGGAGGCTATGGCTACACCTTC. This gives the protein CASCRGGGYGYTF.

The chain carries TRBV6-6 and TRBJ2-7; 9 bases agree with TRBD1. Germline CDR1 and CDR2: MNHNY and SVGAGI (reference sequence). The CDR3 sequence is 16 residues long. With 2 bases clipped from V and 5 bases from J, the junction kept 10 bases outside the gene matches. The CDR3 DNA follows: TGTGCCAGCAGTTACCCCCTACCGGGACAGGGACACGAGCAGTACTTC. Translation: CASSYPLPGQGHEQYF.

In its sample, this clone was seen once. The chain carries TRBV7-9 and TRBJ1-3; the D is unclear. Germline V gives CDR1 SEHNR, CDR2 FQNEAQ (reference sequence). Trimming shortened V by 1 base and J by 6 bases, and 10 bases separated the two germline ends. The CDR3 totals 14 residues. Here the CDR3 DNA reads TGTGCCAGCAGCTTAGAAGCGAGGGAAAACACCATATATTTT. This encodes CASSLEARENTIYF.

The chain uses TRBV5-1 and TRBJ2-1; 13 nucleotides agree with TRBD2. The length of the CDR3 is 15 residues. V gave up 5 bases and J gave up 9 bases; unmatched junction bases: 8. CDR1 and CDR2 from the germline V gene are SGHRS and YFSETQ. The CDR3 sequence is CASRRTSGSSSEQFF. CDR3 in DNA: TGCGCCAGCAGGAGGACTAGCGGGAGTAGTAGTGAGCAGTTCTTC.

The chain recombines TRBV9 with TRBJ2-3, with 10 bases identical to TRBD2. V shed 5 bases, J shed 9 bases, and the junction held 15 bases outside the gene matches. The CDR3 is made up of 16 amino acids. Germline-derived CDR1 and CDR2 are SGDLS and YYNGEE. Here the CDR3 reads CASSLEGAGGPQTQYF. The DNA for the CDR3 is TGTGCCAGCAGTTTGGAGGGAGCGGGAGGGCCACAAACGCAGTATTTT.

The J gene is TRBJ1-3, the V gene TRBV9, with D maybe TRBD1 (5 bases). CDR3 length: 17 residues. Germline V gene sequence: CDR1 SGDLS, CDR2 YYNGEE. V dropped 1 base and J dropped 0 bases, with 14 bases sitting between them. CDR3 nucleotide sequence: TGTGCCAGCAGCGTACGGGGACGGGTAGGCTCTGGAAACACCATATATTTT. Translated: CASSVRGRVGSGNTIYF.

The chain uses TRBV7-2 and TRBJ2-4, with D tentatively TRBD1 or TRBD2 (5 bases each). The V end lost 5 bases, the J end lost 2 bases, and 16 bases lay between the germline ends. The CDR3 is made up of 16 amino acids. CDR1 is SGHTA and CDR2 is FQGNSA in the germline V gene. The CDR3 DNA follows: TGTGCCAGCAGCCTCGGGGCCGGGGTTACCAAAAACATTCAGTACTTC. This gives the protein CASSLGAGVTKNIQYF.

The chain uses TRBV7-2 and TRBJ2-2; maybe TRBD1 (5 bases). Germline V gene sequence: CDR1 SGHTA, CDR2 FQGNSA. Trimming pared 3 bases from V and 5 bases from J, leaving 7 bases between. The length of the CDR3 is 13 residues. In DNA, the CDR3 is TGTGCCAGCAGCTTTTACAGGACCGGGGAGCTGTTTTTT. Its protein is CASSFYRTGELFF.

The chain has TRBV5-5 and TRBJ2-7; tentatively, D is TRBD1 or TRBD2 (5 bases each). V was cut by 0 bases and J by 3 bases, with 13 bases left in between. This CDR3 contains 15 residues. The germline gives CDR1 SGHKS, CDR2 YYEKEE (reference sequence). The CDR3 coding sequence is TGTGCCAGCAGCTTGGCCGGGACCCGAAACTACGAGCAGTACTTC. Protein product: CASSLAGTRNYEQYF.

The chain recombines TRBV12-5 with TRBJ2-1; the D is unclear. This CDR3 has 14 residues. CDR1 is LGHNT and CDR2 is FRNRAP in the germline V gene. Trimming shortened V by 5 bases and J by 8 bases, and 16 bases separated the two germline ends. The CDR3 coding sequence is TGTGCTAGTGGTCCCCAAAGTGGGGTCCATGAGCAGTTCTTC. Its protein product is CASGPQSGVHEQFF.